This T cell receptor beta chain stems from a study of cytomegalovirus exposure and HLA in healthy donors. Donors showed nominal health when sampled, although they likely had unrecorded immune exposures. Trimming removed 4 bases from V and 9 bases from J, with 15 bases in between. This CDR3 region has 13 residues. Germline assignment: CDR1 LNHDA and CDR2 SQIVND (reference sequence). Whole-study findings and limits: In a later analysis, TCR beta V- and J-gene trimming showed a link to a missense DCLRE1C variant. About 87% or about 30% of the time was how often most TCR beta V segments were productive, according to an earlier analysis. The study assumed roughly uniform donor sequencing depth for presence/absence analyses.

On this clone: Its antigen is unknown.

PCR used 60 Vbeta primers and 13 Jbeta primers. This table comes from immunoSEQ multiplex PCR, and its TCRdb copy is limited to in-frame clones, with some not included. The sample has roughly 80,000 clones; approximately 80% are singletons. The chain has TRBV19 and TRBJ1-1; D is possibly TRBD1 (5 bases). The sample consisted of PBMCs. This TCR was recovered from a man aged 40-55 years in good health and CMV-seronegative. CDR3 loop: CASSTSGTPKAFF. The DNA for the CDR3 is TGTGCCAGTAGTACATCAGGGACTCCTAAAGCTTTCTTT.